The 20 T cell receptor beta chains listed next were all sequenced from one sample in a study of shared clonotypes between healthy human individuals. The assay was immunoSEQ multiplex PCR, and TCRdb's table has in-frame clones only and misses some. The table records hundreds of thousands of clones, less than 80% of them present only once. The sample taken for sequencing was memory CD4+ T cells sorted from blood. Subset in this sample: CD45RA-negative fraction. These receptors were taken from a woman in her thirties in good health.

To note about this clone: One end of the junction is discordant with germline, which a read error may explain. The chain is built from TRBV28 and TRBJ2-7, with D perhaps TRBD2 (6 bases). The CDR3 is 10 amino acids. Germline CDR1 is MDHEN and CDR2 is SYDVKM. CDR3 region: CASTEEGDDF. DNA of the CDR3: TGTGCCAGCACGGAGGAGGGTGATGACTTC. The whole variable domain, filled in from reference TRBV28 and TRBJ2-7, reads DVKVTQSSRYLVKRTGEKVFLECVQDMDHENMFWYRQDPGLGLRLIYFSYDVKMKEKGDIPEGYSVSREKKERFSLILESASTNQTSMYLCASTEEGDDFGPGTRLTVT.

The chain carries TRBV7-6 and TRBJ2-1; maybe TRBD2 (6 bases). V was clipped by 3 bases and J by 4 bases, with 19 bases between them. CDR1 and CDR2 (germline): SGHVS, FNYEAQ. The CDR3 loop spans 17 amino acids. The CDR3 DNA reads as TGTGCCAGCAGCTTGAGCTCAGGGTGGGAGGTTTACAATGAGCAGTTCTTC. Protein product: CASSLSSGWEVYNEQFF.

V is TRBV27 and J is TRBJ2-1, with 7 nucleotides matching TRBD1. The V gene end was trimmed by 7 bases and the J gene end by 7 bases; junction bases not matched to a gene: 10. Germline CDR1 is MNHEY and CDR2 is SMNVEV (reference sequence). The CDR3 runs 14 residues. As DNA, the CDR3 is TGTGCCAGCAAAGCCGACAGGGTTGATAATGAGCAGTTCTTC. Its protein is CASKADRVDNEQFF.

This clone showed up just once. The V call is TRBV19, the J call TRBJ2-2; D might be TRBD1 or TRBD2, each matching 7 bases. The length of the CDR3 is 16 residues. Germline CDR1 is LNHDA and CDR2 is SQIVND (reference sequence). Trimming removed 7 bases at V and 0 bases at J, with 15 bases between. CDR3 nucleotide sequence: TGTGCCAGTATTTCCAGGGGGGGCCCGAACACCGGGGAGCTGTTTTTT. Its protein is CASISRGGPNTGELFF.

V and J are TRBV18 and TRBJ1-1, with D perhaps TRBD1 (6 bases). The V end was cut by 2 bases, the J end by 3 bases, with 16 bases between. The germline CDR1 and CDR2 sequences are KGHSH and LQKENI. This CDR3 has 16 amino acids. The CDR3 region has the DNA TGTGCCAGCTCACCAAAAGAGGGGGTAAGGGACACTGAAGCTTTCTTT. Translating gives CASSPKEGVRDTEAFF.

The chain combines TRBV2 with TRBJ2-6; D might be TRBD1 (6 bases). This CDR3 region has 17 residues. Trimming took off 8 bases at V and 3 bases at J, with 20 bases between the two ends. Germline values: CDR1 SNHLY, CDR2 FYNNEI. The CDR3 here is CASQLQGAMGGANVLTF. CDR3 DNA: TGTGCCAGCCAACTACAGGGTGCAATGGGTGGGGCCAACGTCCTGACTTTC.

Concerning this clone: Other DNA sequences in this sample translate to the same CDR3. This chain connects TRBV5-1 to TRBJ1-4; 7 bases map to TRBD1. The CDR3 is 14 residues long. Germline CDR1 and CDR2: SGHRS and YFSETQ. The junction had 3 bases not matched to a gene; V was cut back by 4 bases and J by 3 bases. CDR3 nucleotide sequence: TGCGCCAGCAGCCTGGGACAGTCTAATGAAAAACTGTTTTTT. It yields the protein CASSLGQSNEKLFF.

J is TRBJ2-3 and V is TRBV14, with 10 bases identical to TRBD2. CDR1 SGHDN and CDR2 FVKESK come from the germline V gene. After removal of 4 bases from V and 5 bases from J, the junction contained 9 bases not matched to a gene. The CDR3 loop spans 16 amino acids. The CDR3 sequence is CASSLSTSGNQDTQYF. In nucleotides, the CDR3 is TGTGCCAGCAGCCTAAGCACTAGCGGGAATCAAGATACGCAGTATTTT.

The chain links TRBV10-3 to TRBJ1-5, with TRBD1 identical over 9 bases. The CDR3 sequence is 17 residues long. Germline values: CDR1 ENHRY, CDR2 SYGVKD. J gave up 2 bases and V 3 bases, and 8 bases lay outside the gene matches. As DNA, the CDR3 is TGTGCCATCAGTGATTCCGGGACAGGGTTCGGCAATCAGCCCCAGCATTTT. Residues: CAISDSGTGFGNQPQHF.

The rearrangement joins TRBV28 to TRBJ2-5; D uncertain. Germline V gives CDR1 MDHEN, CDR2 SYDVKM. The CDR3 sequence is 15 residues long. V gave up 8 bases and J gave up 3 bases, with 19 bases separating them. DNA for the CDR3: TGTGCCAGCGGTACCCCCGGGCTGATGGAAGAGACCCAGTACTTC. Translating gives CASGTPGLMEETQYF.

This clone was detected a few times. V usage is TRBV10-1 and J usage is TRBJ2-3; no definite D call. CDR1 is WNHNN, CDR2 SYGVQD, per germline (reference sequence). The ends were cut back, 2 bases at V and 1 base at J, with 13 bases in the middle. This CDR3 contains 16 residues. CDR3 sequence: CASSEVLGGRTDTQYF. CDR3 nucleotides: TGCGCCAGCAGTGAGGTTCTCGGCGGACGCACAGATACGCAGTATTTT.

This chain joins TRBV15 and TRBJ2-3; 8 nucleotides align to TRBD2. The CDR3 extends over 18 amino acids. Losses at the gene ends were 0 bases for V and 4 bases for J; bases not matched to a gene: 12. The V gene's germline CDR1 is LNHNV and CDR2 YYDKDF (reference sequence). CDR3 nucleotides: TGTGCCACCAGCAGAGATAGACGGGCGGGAGGAAGGGCAGATACGCAGTATTTT. This codes for CATSRDRRAGGRADTQYF.

The V and J genes are TRBV2 and TRBJ1-2; TRBD1 aligns across 7 bases. The CDR3 is 12 residues long. The germline CDR1 and CDR2 sequences are SNHLY and FYNNEI. V was pared by 4 bases and J by 8 bases, with 4 bases of the junction left unmatched. This CDR3 reads CASSGQGGGYTF. The DNA of the CDR3 is TGTGCCAGCAGTGGACAGGGCGGAGGCTACACCTTC.

The chain recombines TRBV6-5 with TRBJ2-1, with D possibly matching TRBD2 (7 bases). Germline CDR1 MNHEY, CDR2 SVGAGI. V was clipped by 6 bases and J by 8 bases, with 20 bases between them. This CDR3 region has 15 residues. CDR3 protein: CASSRGGQMGDEQFF. CDR3 nucleotide sequence: TGTGCCAGCAGCCGCGGGGGACAAATGGGCGATGAGCAGTTCTTC.

V gene TRBV18 combines with J gene TRBJ2-3; 11 nucleotides match TRBD2. Looked up from germline, CDR1 is KGHSH and CDR2 is LQKENI. J was trimmed by 6 bases and V by 1 base; bases with no gene match: 6. CDR3 length: 16 residues. The CDR3 reads CASSPQLAGGGDTQYF. The CDR3 DNA sequence: TGTGCCAGCTCACCACAGCTAGCGGGAGGCGGCGATACGCAGTATTTT.

The chain recombines TRBV5-4 with TRBJ2-3; no reliable D call. This CDR3 spans 13 amino acids. V lost 5 bases to trimming and J lost 0 bases, with 7 bases between them. The V gene's germline CDR1 is SGHNT and CDR2 YYREEE (reference sequence). In DNA form, the CDR3 reads TGTGCCAGCAGTCCGCTGAGCACAGATACGCAGTATTTT. This gives the protein CASSPLSTDTQYF.

This chain links TRBV6-1 with TRBJ2-2; 11 bases match TRBD1. There are 19 residues in the CDR3. J was trimmed by 3 bases and V by 2 bases; bases with no gene match: 11. CDR1 MNHNS and CDR2 SASEGT come from the germline V gene. The CDR3 protein is CASSEFFLRGQGDTGELFF. CDR3 sequence (DNA): TGTGCCAGCAGTGAATTTTTTCTCCGGGGACAGGGGGACACCGGGGAGCTGTTTTTT.

This sequence joins TRBV25-1 and TRBJ2-5; tentatively, D is TRBD2 (6 bases). V lost 4 bases and J lost 3, with 18 bases in between. The germline gives CDR1 MGHDK, CDR2 SYGVNS. This CDR3 contains 16 residues. Written as DNA, the CDR3 is TGTGCCAGCAGTGGACTGACCAACGGGGGTGAAGAGACCCAGTACTTC. Encoded protein: CASSGLTNGGEETQYF.

The CDR3 protein is CASSLVLAGGGEQYF. The CDR3 DNA sequence: TGCGCCAGCAGCTTGGTACTAGCGGGAGGAGGGGAGCAGTACTTC. The rearrangement joins TRBV5-1 to TRBJ2-7, with 12 positions matching TRBD2. With V trimmed by 0 bases and J by 7 bases, 5 bases remained unmatched. The CDR3 contains 15 residues. Per germline, CDR1 SGHRS and CDR2 YFSETQ.

The CDR3 sequence: CASSIQGVAGYTF. CDR3 sequence (DNA): TGTGCCAGTAGTATCCAGGGGGTGGCTGGCTACACCTTC. The chain joins TRBV19 to TRBJ1-2; 7 bases are shared with TRBD1. This CDR3 has 13 amino acids. Germline-derived CDR1 and CDR2 are LNHDA and SQIVND (reference sequence). The ends lost 3 bases at V and 7 bases at J; junction bases unmatched: 5.